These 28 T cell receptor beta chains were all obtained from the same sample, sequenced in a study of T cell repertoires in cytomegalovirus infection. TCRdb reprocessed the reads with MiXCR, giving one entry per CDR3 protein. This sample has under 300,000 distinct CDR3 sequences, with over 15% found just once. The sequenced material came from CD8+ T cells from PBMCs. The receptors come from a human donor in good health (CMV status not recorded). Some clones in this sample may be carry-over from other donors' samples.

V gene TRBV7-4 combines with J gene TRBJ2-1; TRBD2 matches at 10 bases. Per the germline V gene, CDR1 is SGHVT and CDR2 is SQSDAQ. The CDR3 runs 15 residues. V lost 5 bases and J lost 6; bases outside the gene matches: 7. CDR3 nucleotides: TGTGCCAGCAGCCCAAGAAGCGGGGGGGCCAATGAGCAGTTCTTC. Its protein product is CASSPRSGGANEQFF.

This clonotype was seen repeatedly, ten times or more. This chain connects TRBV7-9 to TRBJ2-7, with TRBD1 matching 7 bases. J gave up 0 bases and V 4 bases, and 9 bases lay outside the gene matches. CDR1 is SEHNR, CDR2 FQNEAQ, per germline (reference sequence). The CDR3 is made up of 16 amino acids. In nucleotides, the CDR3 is TGTGCCAGCAGCTCCAGAGGGACAGAAGCCTCCTACGAGCAGTACTTC. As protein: CASSSRGTEASYEQYF.

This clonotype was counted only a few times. The CDR3 DNA follows: TGTGCCAGCAGCTCCGGGGGGCCCAACTATGGCTACACCTTC. Its translation is CASSSGGPNYGYTF. The chain employs TRBV7-9 and TRBJ1-2, with a possible D match to TRBD1 (6 bases). Trimming cost V 4 bases and J 2 bases, with 11 bases left between them. Germline V gives CDR1 SEHNR, CDR2 FQNEAQ (reference sequence). This CDR3 comprises 14 residues.

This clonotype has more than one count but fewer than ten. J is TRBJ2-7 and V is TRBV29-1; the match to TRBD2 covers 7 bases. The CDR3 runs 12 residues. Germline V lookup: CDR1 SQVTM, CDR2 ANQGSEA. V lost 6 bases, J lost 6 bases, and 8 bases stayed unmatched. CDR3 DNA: TGCAGCGTGATTATAGGGAGGGCCGAGCAGTACTTC. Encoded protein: CSVIIGRAEQYF.

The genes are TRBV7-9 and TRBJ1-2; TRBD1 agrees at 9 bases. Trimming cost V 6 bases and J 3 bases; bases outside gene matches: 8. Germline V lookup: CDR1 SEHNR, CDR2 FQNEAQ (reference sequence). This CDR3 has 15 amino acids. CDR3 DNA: TGTGCCAGCAGGAAGCCGGGACAGGGCCACTATGGCTACACCTTC. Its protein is CASRKPGQGHYGYTF. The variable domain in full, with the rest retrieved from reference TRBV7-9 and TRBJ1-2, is DTGVSQNPRHKITKRGQNVTFRCDPISEHNRLYWYRQTLGQGPEFLTYFQNEAQLEKSRLLSDRFSAERPKGSFSTLEIQRTEQGDSAMYLCASRKPGQGHYGYTFGSGTRLTVV.

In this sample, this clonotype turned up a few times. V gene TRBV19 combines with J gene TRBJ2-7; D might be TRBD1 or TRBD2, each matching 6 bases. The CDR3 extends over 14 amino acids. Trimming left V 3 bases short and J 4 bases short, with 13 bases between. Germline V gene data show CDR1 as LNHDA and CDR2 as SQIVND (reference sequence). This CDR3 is CASSIHRDFYEQYF. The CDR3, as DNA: TGTGCCAGTAGTATCCACAGGGACTTTTACGAGCAGTACTTC.

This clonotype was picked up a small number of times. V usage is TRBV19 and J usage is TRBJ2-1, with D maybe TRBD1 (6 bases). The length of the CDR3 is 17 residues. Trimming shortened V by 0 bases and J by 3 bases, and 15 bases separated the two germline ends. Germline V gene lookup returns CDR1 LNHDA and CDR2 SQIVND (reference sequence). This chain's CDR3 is CASSIDSETGVYNEQFF. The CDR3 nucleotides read TGTGCCAGTAGTATAGATAGTGAGACAGGAGTCTACAATGAGCAGTTCTTC.

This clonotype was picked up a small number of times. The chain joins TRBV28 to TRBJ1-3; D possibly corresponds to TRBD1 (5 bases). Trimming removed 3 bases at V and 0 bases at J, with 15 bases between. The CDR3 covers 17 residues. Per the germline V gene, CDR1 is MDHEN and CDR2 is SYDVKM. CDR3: CASSFSGTGYSGNTIYF. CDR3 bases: TGTGCCAGCAGTTTCAGCGGGACGGGATACTCTGGAAACACCATATATTTT.

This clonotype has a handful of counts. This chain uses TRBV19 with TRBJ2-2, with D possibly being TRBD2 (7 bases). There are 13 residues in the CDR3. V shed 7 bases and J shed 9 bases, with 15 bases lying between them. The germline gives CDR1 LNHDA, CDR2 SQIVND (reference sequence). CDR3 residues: CASNGGPTRELFF. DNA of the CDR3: TGTGCCAGTAACGGGGGGCCCACGCGGGAGCTGTTTTTT.

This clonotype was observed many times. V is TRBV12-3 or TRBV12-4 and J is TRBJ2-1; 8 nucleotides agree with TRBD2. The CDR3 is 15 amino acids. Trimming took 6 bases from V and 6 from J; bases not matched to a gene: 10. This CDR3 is CASSPVVAGPNEQFF. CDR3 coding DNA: TGTGCCAGCAGCCCAGTAGTAGCGGGGCCCAATGAGCAGTTCTTC.

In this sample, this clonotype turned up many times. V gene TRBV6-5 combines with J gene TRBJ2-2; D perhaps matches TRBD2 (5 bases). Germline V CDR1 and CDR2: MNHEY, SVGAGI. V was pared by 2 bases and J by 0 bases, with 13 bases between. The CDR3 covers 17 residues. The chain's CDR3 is CASSYIVGGSNTGELFF. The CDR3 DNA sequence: TGTGCCAGCAGTTACATTGTTGGCGGGTCGAACACCGGGGAGCTGTTTTTT.

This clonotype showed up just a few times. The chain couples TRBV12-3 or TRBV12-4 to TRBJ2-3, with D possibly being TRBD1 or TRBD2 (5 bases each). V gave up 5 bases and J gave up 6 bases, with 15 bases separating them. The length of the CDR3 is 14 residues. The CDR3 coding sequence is TGTGCCAGCAGTCGGGACCGAAGCTCGGATACGCAGTATTTT. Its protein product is CASSRDRSSDTQYF.

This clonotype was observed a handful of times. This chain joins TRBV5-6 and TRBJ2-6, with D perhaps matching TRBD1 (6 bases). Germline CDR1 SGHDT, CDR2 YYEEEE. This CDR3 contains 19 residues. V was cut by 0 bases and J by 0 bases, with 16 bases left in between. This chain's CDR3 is CASSLGVGAESSGANVLTF. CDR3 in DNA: TGTGCCAGCAGCTTGGGGGTGGGGGCCGAGAGCTCTGGGGCCAACGTCCTGACTTTC.

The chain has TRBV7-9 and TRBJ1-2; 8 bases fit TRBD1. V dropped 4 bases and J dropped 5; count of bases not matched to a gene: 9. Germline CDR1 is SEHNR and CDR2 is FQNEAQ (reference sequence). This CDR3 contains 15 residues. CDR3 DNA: TGTGCCAGCAGCTCGGAGCCGGGACAGGCGTATGGCTACACCTTC. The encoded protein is CASSSEPGQAYGYTF.

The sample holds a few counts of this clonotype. In nucleotides, the CDR3 is TGTGCCAGCAGCACATCAACGGGACGGAGTCCCATACCCTACGAGCAGTACTTC. Translating gives CASSTSTGRSPIPYEQYF. This rearrangement joins TRBV7-3 to TRBJ2-7; either TRBD1 or TRBD2 may fit D (5 bases each). Germline loops: CDR1 SGHTA, CDR2 FQGTGA. The CDR3 extends over 18 amino acids. The V gene lost 5 bases and the J gene lost 2 bases, with 25 bases spanning the gap.

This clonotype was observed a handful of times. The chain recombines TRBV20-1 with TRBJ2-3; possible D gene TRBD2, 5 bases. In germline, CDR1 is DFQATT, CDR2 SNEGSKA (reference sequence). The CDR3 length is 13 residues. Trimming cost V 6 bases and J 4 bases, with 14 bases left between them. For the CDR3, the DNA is TGCAGTGCGCTTCTAGCAGGCCCAGATACGCAGTATTTT. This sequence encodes CSALLAGPDTQYF.

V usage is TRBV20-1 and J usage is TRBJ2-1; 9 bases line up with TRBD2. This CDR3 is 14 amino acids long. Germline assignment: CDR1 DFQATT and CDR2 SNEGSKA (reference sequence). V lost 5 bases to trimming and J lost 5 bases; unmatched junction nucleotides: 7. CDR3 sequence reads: CSADERGAHNEQFF. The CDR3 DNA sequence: TGCAGTGCTGACGAGCGGGGGGCCCACAATGAGCAGTTCTTC.

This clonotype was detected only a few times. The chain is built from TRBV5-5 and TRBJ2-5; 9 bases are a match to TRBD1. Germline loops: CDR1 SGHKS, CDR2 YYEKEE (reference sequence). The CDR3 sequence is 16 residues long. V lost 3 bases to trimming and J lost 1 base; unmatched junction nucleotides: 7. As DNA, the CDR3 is TGTGCCAGCAGCTCACCGGGACAGGGCTCCCAAGAGACCCAGTACTTC. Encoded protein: CASSSPGQGSQETQYF.

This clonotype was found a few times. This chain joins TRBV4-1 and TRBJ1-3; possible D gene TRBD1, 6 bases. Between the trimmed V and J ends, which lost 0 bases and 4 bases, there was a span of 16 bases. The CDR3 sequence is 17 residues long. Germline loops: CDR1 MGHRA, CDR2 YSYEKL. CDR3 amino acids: CASSQDDRGHPGNTIYF. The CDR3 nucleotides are TGCGCCAGCAGCCAAGATGATAGGGGACATCCCGGAAACACCATATATTTT.

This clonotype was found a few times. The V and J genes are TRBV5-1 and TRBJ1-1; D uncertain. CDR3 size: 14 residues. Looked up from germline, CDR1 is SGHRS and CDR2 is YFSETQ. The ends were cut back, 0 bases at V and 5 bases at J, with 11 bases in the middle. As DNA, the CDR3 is TGCGCCAGCAGCTTGGAATCCCCGGGGACTGAAGCTTTCTTT. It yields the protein CASSLESPGTEAFF. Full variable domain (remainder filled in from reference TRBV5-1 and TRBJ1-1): KAGVTQTPRYLIKTRGQQVTLSCSPISGHRSVSWYQQTPGQGLQFLFEYFSETQRNKGNFPGRFSGRQFSNSRSEMNVSTLELGDSALYLCASSLESPGTEAFFGQGTRLTVV.

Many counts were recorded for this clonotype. The CDR3 is CASSDRAYTGELFF. The CDR3 DNA reads TGTGCCAGCAGTGACCGGGCCTACACCGGGGAGCTGTTTTTT. This chain joins TRBV6-2 or TRBV6-3 and TRBJ2-2; unclear D gene. CDR1 is MNHEY, CDR2 SVGEGT, per germline. The CDR3 is made up of 14 amino acids. V shed 5 bases and J shed 3 bases, with 10 bases lying between them.

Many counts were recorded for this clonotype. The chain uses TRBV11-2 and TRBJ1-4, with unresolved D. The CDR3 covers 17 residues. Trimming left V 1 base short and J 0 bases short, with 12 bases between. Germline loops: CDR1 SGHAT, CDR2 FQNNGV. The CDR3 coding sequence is TGTGCCAGCAGCTTAGCGGGGAGGTCGGCAACTAATGAAAAACTGTTTTTT. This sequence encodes CASSLAGRSATNEKLFF.

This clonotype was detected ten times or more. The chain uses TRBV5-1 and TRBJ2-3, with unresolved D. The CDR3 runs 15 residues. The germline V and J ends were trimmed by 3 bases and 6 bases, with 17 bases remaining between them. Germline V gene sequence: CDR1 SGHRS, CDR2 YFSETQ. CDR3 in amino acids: CASSSDGPLADTQYF. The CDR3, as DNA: TGCGCCAGCAGCTCGGACGGACCCCTTGCGGATACGCAGTATTTT.

The CDR3 nucleotides read TGTGCCAGCAGTGTGGGGACAGCCAATTCACCCCTCCACTTT. Its protein is CASSVGTANSPLHF. This chain joins TRBV2 and TRBJ1-6, with TRBD1 identical over 7 bases. Trimming took 4 bases from V and 7 from J; bases not matched to a gene: 4. Germline loops: CDR1 SNHLY, CDR2 FYNNEI. The CDR3 has 14 residues. Complete variable domain (other parts from reference TRBV2 and TRBJ1-6): EPEVTQTPSHQVTQMGQEVILRCVPISNHLYFYWYRQILGQKVEFLVSFYNNEISEKSEIFDDQFSVERPDGSNFTLKIRSTKLEDSAMYFCASSVGTANSPLHFGNGTRLTVT.

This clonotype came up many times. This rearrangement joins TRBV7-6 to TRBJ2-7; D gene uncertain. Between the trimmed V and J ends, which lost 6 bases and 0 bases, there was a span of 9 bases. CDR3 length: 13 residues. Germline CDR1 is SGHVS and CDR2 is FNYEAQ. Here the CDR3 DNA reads TGTGCCAGCAGTCCGGGCCTCTCCTACGAGCAGTACTTC. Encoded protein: CASSPGLSYEQYF.

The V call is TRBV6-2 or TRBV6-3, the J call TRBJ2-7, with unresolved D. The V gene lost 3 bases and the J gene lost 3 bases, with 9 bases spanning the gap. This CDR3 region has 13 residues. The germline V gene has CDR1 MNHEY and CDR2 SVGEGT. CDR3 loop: CASSYSNDYEQYF. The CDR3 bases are TGTGCCAGCAGTTATTCGAATGACTACGAGCAGTACTTC.

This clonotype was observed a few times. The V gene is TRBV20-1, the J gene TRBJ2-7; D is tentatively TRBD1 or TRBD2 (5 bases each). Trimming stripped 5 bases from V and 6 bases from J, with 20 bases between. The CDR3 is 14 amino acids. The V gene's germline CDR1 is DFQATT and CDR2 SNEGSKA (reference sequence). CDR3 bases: TGCAGTGCTTCCCCCGGGACCCCACCCTCCGAGCAGTACTTC. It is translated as CSASPGTPPSEQYF.

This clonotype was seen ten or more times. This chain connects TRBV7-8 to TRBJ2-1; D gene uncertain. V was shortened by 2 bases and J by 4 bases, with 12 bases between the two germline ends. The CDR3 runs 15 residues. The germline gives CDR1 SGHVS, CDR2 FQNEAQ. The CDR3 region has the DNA TGTGCCAGCAGCTTATCCCCCCATGTGTACAATGAGCAGTTCTTC. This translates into CASSLSPHVYNEQFF.